These 17 T cell receptor beta chains were all obtained from the same sample, sequenced in a study of blood T cell repertoires in COVID-19 (dated by TCRdb to between 2020 and 2021). Receptor libraries were prepared by the immunoSEQ multiplex PCR assay. In its TCRdb copy, this immuneACCESS table keeps in-frame sequences only and misses some clones. Where compared with another copy, unresolved V genes explain less than half of these, and the others have no known cause. The table for this sample lists tens of thousands of clones; more than 75% of them were counted only once. 14% of the sample is in the top ten clones. The specimen was peripheral blood. The receptor source for this set is a woman in her sixties or seventies with acute or convalescent COVID-19.

V usage is TRBV5-6 and J usage is TRBJ1-5; D remains unclear. CDR1 SGHDT and CDR2 YYEEEE come from the germline V gene. The V gene lost 1 base and the J gene lost 0 bases, with 5 bases spanning the gap. The CDR3 sequence is 14 residues long. In DNA form, the CDR3 reads TGTGCCAGCAGCTTGCGAGTTAGCAATCAGCCCCAGCATTTT. Encoded protein: CASSLRVSNQPQHF.

The genes are TRBV19 and TRBJ2-7, with a possible D match to TRBD1 (5 bases). V lost 6 bases to trimming and J lost 2 bases, with 17 bases between them. This CDR3 spans 15 amino acids. The germline gives CDR1 LNHDA, CDR2 SQIVND (reference sequence). The CDR3: CASRNTGFPPYEQYV. CDR3 in DNA: TGTGCCAGTAGGAATACAGGATTCCCACCCTACGAGCAGTACGTC.

This clone was counted once. The genes are TRBV3-1 (or the pseudogene TRBV3-2) and TRBJ2-6, with 9 bases fitting TRBD1. After removal of 1 base from V and 0 bases from J, the junction contained 4 bases not matched to a gene. The CDR3 has 18 amino acids. From germline, CDR1 is LGHDT and CDR2 YNNKEL (reference sequence). The CDR3 here is CASSQGGTGSSGANVLTF. The CDR3 DNA follows: TGTGCCAGCAGCCAAGGGGGGACAGGGAGCTCTGGGGCCAACGTCCTGACTTTC.

This rearrangement joins TRBV5-1 to TRBJ2-3; 10 positions match TRBD2. Germline values: CDR1 SGHRS, CDR2 YFSETQ. V lost 0 bases, J lost 3 bases, and 4 bases stayed unmatched. CDR3 length: 16 amino acids. The CDR3 reads CASSLEGSGGTDTQYF. The CDR3 coding sequence is TGCGCCAGCAGCTTGGAGGGTAGCGGGGGGACAGATACGCAGTATTTT.

V and J are TRBV5-4 and TRBJ1-2, with TRBD1 matching 7 bases. Germline trimming cut 4 bases from V and 8 bases from J; bases unmatched to any gene: 14. Germline-derived CDR1 and CDR2 are SGHNT and YYREEE (reference sequence). This CDR3 region has 15 residues. CDR3 bases: TGTGCCAGCAGCACAGGGGTCGTAAGGGATTTGGGCTACACCTTC. Translated: CASSTGVVRDLGYTF.

The genes are TRBV7-6 and TRBJ2-3; 9 bases agree with TRBD2. CDR3 length: 18 residues. J lost 4 bases, V lost 0 bases, and 11 bases had no gene match. Germline V gives CDR1 SGHVS, CDR2 FNYEAQ. The CDR3 loop is CASSLAGGRVGYADTQYF. DNA for the CDR3: TGTGCCAGCAGCTTAGCGGGCGGGAGGGTCGGTTATGCAGATACGCAGTATTTT. Drawing the rest from reference TRBV7-6 and TRBJ2-3, the complete variable domain is GAGVSQSPRYKVTKRGQDVALRCDPISGHVSLYWYRQALGQGPEFLTYFNYEAQQDKSGLPNDRFSAERPEGSISTLTIQRTEQRDSAMYRCASSLAGGRVGYADTQYFGPGTRLTVL.

The chain couples TRBV6-5 to TRBJ1-1; D call uncertain. Deletions cut 0 bases from V and 0 bases from J, with 11 bases between. Germline V CDR1 and CDR2: MNHEY, SVGAGI. The length of the CDR3 is 16 residues. CDR3 DNA: TGTGCCAGCAGTTACTCGTTGGGGAGGGTGAACACTGAAGCTTTCTTT. It codes for CASSYSLGRVNTEAFF.

V is TRBV29-1 and J is TRBJ2-5, with 14 positions matching TRBD2. Germline loops: CDR1 SQVTM, CDR2 ANQGSEA. The trim removed 4 bases at V and 4 bases at J, leaving 2 bases unmatched. The CDR3 has 14 residues. For the CDR3, the DNA is TGCAGCGTTGTAGGACTAGCGGGAGGAGAGACCCAGTACTTC. It codes for CSVVGLAGGETQYF. The full variable domain, its missing parts supplied by reference TRBV29-1 and TRBJ2-5, is SAVISQKPSRDICQRGTSLTIQCQVDSQVTMMFWYRQQPGQSLTLIATANQGSEATYESGFVIDKFPISRPNLTFSTLTVSNMSPEDSSIYLCSVVGLAGGETQYFGPGTRLLVL.

This clone has a single count. This chain uses TRBV11-3 with TRBJ2-5; D remains unclear. The CDR3 totals 12 residues. The germline gives CDR1 SGHNT, CDR2 YENEEA. The ends were cut back, 1 base at V and 3 bases at J, with 3 bases in the middle. For the CDR3, the DNA is TGTGCCAGCAGCTTAGCCGAAGAGACCCAGTACTTC. Encoded protein: CASSLAEETQYF.

This chain connects TRBV24-1 to TRBJ1-2; 7 nucleotides line up with TRBD1. The V segment lost 4 bases and the J segment 6 bases; nucleotides outside the gene matches: 4. The V gene's germline CDR1 is KGHDR and CDR2 SFDVKD. The CDR3 sequence is 13 residues long. The CDR3 protein is CATSEVGGDGYTF. As DNA, the CDR3 is TGTGCCACCAGTGAAGTAGGGGGCGATGGCTACACCTTC.

The genes are TRBV18 and TRBJ2-5; D possibly corresponds to TRBD2 (7 bases). The CDR3 length is 14 residues. The germline gives CDR1 KGHSH, CDR2 LQKENI. Trimming removed 2 bases at V and 5 bases at J, with 12 bases between. CDR3 residues: CASSPSQGGETQYF. The CDR3 DNA follows: TGTGCCAGCTCACCATCACAGGGAGGGGAGACCCAGTACTTC. Together with reference TRBV18 and TRBJ2-5, the CDR3 gives the full variable domain: NAGVMQNPRHLVRRRGQEARLRCSPMKGHSHVYWYRQLPEEGLKFMVYLQKENIIDESGMPKERFSAEFPKEGPSILRIQQVVRGDSAAYFCASSPSQGGETQYFGPGTRLLVL.

This chain connects TRBV6-5 to TRBJ2-3; D not certain. From germline, CDR1 is MNHEY and CDR2 SVGAGI. The CDR3 runs 12 residues. V was trimmed by 6 bases and J by 14 bases, leaving 18 bases between them. CDR3 bases: TGTGCCAGCAGCAGAACCGGGTATCGAAGGTATTTT. Encoded protein: CASSRTGYRRYF.

The rearrangement uses TRBV7-7 and TRBJ2-3; 8 bases line up with TRBD2. V dropped 5 bases and J dropped 4; count of bases not matched to a gene: 8. The length of the CDR3 is 15 residues. The germline V gene has CDR1 SSHAT and CDR2 FNYEAQ (reference sequence). This chain's CDR3 is CASSAGTRGSDTQYF. CDR3 nucleotide sequence: TGTGCCAGCAGCGCCGGGACTAGGGGCTCAGATACGCAGTATTTT.

The chain has TRBV15 and TRBJ1-4; perhaps TRBD1 as D (6 bases). Per germline, CDR1 LNHNV and CDR2 YYDKDF (reference sequence). The V end was cut by 1 base, the J end by 3 bases, with 9 bases between. This CDR3 spans 15 amino acids. CDR3 bases: TGTGCCACCAGCAGAGTCCAGGGGCCTAATGAAAAACTGTTTTTT. Protein sequence: CATSRVQGPNEKLFF.

V is TRBV15 and J is TRBJ2-3; D is unresolved. Trimming stripped 0 bases from V and 6 bases from J, with 7 bases between. Germline assignment: CDR1 LNHNV and CDR2 YYDKDF (reference sequence). This CDR3 has 13 amino acids. The CDR3 sequence: CATSRDVQDTQYF. In nucleotides, the CDR3 is TGTGCCACCAGCAGAGACGTTCAGGATACGCAGTATTTT.

In its sample, this clone was seen a few times. This chain connects TRBV5-4 to TRBJ2-1; 14 bases fit TRBD2. The CDR3 is made up of 15 amino acids. Germline values: CDR1 SGHNT, CDR2 YYREEE (reference sequence). V lost 4 bases to trimming and J lost 9 bases; unmatched junction nucleotides: 6. This CDR3 reads CASSPGTSGSSEQFF. The CDR3 DNA reads as TGTGCCAGCAGCCCAGGGACTAGCGGGAGTAGTGAGCAGTTCTTC.

There are a few counts of this clone. This chain links TRBV5-1 with TRBJ1-1; D unclear. Trimming took 5 bases from V and 3 from J, leaving 14 bases between them. Germline CDR1 and CDR2: SGHRS and YFSETQ. The CDR3 sequence is 14 residues long. CDR3 sequence: CASSPGGDHTEAFF. In DNA, the CDR3 is TGCGCCAGCAGTCCTGGCGGTGACCACACTGAAGCTTTCTTT. Complete variable domain (other parts from reference TRBV5-1 and TRBJ1-1): KAGVTQTPRYLIKTRGQQVTLSCSPISGHRSVSWYQQTPGQGLQFLFEYFSETQRNKGNFPGRFSGRQFSNSRSEMNVSTLELGDSALYLCASSPGGDHTEAFFGQGTRLTVV.